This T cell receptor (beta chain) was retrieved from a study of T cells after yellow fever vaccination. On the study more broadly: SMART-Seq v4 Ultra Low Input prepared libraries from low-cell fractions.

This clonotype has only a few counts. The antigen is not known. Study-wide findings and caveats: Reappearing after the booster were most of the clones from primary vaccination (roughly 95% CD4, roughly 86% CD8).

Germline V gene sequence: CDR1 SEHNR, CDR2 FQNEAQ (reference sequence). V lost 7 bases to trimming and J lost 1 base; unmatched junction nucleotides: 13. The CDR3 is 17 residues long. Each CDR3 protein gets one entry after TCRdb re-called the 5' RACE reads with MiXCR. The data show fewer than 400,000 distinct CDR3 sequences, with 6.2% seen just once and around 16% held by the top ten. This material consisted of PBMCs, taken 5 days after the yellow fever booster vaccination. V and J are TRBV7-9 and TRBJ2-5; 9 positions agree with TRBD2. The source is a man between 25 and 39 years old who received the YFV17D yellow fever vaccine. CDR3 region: CASIPLGGRGTQETQYF. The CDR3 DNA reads TGTGCCAGCATACCGTTGGGCGGGAGGGGAACCCAAGAGACCCAGTACTTC.